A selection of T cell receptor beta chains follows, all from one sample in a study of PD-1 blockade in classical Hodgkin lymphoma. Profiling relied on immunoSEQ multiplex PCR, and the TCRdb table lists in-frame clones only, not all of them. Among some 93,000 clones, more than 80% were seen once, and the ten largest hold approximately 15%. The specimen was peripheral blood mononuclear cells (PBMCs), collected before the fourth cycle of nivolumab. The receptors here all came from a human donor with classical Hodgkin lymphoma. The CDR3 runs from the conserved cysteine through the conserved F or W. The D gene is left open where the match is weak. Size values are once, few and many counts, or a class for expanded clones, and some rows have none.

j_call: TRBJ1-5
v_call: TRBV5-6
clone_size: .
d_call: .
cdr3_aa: CASSPQGTGQPQHF
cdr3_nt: TGTGCCAGCAGCCCACAGGGAACGGGTCAGCCCCAGCATTTT

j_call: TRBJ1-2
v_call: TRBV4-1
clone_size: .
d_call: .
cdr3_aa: CASSQERGGVYGYTF
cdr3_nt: TGCGCCAGCAGCCAAGAAAGAGGGGGGGTCTATGGCTACACCTTC

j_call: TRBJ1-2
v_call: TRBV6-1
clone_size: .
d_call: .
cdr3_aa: CASSERPGRDPYGYTF
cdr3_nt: TGTGCCAGCAGTGAACGCCCCGGAAGGGACCCTTATGGCTACACCTTC

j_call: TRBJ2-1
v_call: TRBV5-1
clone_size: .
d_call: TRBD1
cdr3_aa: CASSLRGQAGEQFF
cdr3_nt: TGCGCCAGCAGCTTGCGGGGACAGGCCGGAGAGCAGTTCTTC

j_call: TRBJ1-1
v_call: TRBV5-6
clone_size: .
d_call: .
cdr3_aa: CASSRPGTGVLQAFF
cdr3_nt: TGTGCCAGCAGCCGTCCGGGGACCGGGGTGCTCCAAGCTTTCTTT

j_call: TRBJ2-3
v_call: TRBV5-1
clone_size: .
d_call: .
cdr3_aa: CASSSTDTQYF
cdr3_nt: TGCGCCAGCAGCTCCACAGATACGCAGTATTTT

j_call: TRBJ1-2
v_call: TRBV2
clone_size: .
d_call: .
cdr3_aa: CASSARQESNYGYTF
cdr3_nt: TGTGCCAGCAGTGCTCGACAGGAGAGTAACTATGGCTACACCTTC

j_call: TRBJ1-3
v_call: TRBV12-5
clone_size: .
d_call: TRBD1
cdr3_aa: CASGLPRTGQLSGNTIYF
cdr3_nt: TGTGCTAGTGGTTTGCCCCGTACGGGACAGCTCTCTGGAAACACCATATATTTT

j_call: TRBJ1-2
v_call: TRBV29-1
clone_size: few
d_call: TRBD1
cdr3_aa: CSVEAGGAGYTF
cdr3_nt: TGCAGCGTTGAAGCAGGGGGCGCAGGCTACACCTTC

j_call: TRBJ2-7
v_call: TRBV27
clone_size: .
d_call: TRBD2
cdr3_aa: CASSFQREGYEQYF
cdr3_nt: TGTGCCAGCAGTTTCCAGCGGGAGGGCTACGAGCAGTACTTC

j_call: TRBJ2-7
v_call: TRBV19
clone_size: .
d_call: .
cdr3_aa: CASSMRRSGLYEQYF
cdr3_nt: TGTGCCAGTAGTATGCGTCGCAGCGGGCTCTACGAGCAGTACTTC

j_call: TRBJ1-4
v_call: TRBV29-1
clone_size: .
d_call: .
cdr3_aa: CSALTGRGEKLFF
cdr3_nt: TGCAGCGCCCTGACAGGACGAGGTGAAAAACTGTTTTTT

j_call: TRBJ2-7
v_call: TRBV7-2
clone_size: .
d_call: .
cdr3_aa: CASRDSHEQYF
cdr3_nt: TGTGCCAGCAGAGACAGTCACGAGCAGTACTTC

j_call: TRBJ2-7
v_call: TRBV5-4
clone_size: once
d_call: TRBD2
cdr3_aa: CASSSGLAGTYEQYF
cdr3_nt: TGTGCCAGCAGCTCCGGACTAGCGGGCACCTACGAGCAGTACTTC

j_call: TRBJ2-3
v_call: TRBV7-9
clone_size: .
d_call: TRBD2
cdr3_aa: CASSPNSGRADTQYF
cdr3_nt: TGTGCCAGCAGTCCTAATAGCGGGAGGGCGGATACGCAGTATTTT

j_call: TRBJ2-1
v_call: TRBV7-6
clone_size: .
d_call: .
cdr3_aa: CASSQRTGPIYEQFF
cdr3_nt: TGTGCCAGCAGCCAACGTACGGGGCCGATCTATGAGCAGTTCTTC

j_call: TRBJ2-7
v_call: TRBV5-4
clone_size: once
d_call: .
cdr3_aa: CASSWVLMGEQYF
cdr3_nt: TGTGCCAGCAGCTGGGTACTCATGGGGGAGCAGTACTTC

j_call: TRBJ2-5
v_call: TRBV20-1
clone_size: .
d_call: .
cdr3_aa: CSAAQETQYF
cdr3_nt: TGCAGTGCTGCACAAGAGACCCAGTACTTC

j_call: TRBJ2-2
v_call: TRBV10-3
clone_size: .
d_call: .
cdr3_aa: CATGPPGTGELFF
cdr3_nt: TGTGCCACGGGACCTCCGGGGACCGGGGAGCTGTTTTTT

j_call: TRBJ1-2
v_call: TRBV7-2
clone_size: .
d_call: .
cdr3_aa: CASSLATAYGYTF
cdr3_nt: TGTGCCAGCAGCTTAGCCACAGCCTATGGCTACACCTTC

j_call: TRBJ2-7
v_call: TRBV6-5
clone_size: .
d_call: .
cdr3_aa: CASSRDYEQYF
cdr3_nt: TGTGCCAGCAGCAGGGACTACGAGCAGTACTTC

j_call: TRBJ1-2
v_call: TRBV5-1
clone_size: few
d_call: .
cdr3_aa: CASSLSTIYGYTF
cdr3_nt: TGCGCCAGCAGCCTATCGACGATTTATGGCTACACCTTC

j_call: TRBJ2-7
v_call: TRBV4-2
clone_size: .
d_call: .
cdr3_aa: CASRPHSRDTTGEQYF
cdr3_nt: TGTGCCAGCAGGCCTCACTCGAGGGACACAACGGGCGAGCAGTACTTC

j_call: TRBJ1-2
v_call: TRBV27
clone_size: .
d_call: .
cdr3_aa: CASSFFANYGYTF
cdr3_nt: TGTGCCAGCAGTTTCTTTGCTAACTATGGCTACACCTTC

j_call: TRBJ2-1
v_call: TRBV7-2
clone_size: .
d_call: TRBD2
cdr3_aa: CASSLGREGNEQFF
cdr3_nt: TGTGCCAGCAGCTTGGGACGGGAGGGAAATGAGCAGTTCTTC

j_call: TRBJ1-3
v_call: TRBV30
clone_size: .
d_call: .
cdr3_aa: CAWSPDIPGNTIYF
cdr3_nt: TGTGCCTGGAGCCCTGATATACCCGGAAACACCATATATTTT